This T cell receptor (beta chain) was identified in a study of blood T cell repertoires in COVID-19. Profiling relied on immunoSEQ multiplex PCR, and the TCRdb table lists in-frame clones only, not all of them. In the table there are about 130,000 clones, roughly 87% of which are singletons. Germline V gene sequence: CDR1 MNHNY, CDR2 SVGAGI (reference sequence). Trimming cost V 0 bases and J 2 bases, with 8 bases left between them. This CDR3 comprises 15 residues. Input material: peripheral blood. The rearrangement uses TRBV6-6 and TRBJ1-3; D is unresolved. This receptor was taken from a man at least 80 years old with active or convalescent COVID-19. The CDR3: CASSYSTGTGNTIYF. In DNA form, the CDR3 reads TGTGCCAGCAGTTACTCCACGGGGACTGGAAACACCATATATTTT.